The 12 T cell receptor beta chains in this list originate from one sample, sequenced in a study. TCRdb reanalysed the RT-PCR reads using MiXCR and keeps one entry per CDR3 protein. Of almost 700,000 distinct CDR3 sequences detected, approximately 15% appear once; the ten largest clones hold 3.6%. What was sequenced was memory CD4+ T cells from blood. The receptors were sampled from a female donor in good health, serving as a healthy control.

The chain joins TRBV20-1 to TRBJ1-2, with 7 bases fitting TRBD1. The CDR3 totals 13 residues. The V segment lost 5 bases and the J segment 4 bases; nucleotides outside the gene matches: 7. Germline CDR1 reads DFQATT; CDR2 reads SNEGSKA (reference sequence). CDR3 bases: TGCAGTGCTCTCAAACAGGGGACCTATGGCTACACCTTC. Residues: CSALKQGTYGYTF.

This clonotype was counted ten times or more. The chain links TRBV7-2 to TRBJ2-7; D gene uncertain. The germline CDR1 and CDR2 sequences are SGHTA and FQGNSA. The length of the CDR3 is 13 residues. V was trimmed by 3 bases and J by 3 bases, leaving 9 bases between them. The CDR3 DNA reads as TGTGCCAGCAGCTTTAGGGTAGACTACGAGCAGTACTTC. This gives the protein CASSFRVDYEQYF.

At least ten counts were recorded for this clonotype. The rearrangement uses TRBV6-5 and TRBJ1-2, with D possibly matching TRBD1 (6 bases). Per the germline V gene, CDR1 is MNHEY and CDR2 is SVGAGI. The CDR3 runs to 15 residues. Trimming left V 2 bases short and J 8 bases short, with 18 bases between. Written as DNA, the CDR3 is TGTGCCAGCAGTTACCGGGACACCCCGTCGGGAGGCTACACCTTC. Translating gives CASSYRDTPSGGYTF.

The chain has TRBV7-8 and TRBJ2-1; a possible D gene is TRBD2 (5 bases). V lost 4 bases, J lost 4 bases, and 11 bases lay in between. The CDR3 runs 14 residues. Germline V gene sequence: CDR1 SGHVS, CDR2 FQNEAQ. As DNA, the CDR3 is TGTGCCAGCAGCTCGCCTTCGGGATACAATGAGCAGTTCTTC. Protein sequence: CASSSPSGYNEQFF.

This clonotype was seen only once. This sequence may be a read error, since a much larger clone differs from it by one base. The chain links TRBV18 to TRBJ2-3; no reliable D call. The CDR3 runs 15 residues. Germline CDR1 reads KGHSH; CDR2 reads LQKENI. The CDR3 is CASSPDRRGTYTQYF. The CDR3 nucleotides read TGTGCCAGCTCGCCCGACCGGCGCGGCACATATACGCAGTATTTT.

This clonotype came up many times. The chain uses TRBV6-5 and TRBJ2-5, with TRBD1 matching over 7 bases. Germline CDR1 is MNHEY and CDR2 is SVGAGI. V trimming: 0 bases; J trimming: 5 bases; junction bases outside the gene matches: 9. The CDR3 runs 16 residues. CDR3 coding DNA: TGTGCCAGCAGTTACTCGGCCACAGGGGTAGGGGAGACCCAGTACTTC. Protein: CASSYSATGVGETQYF.

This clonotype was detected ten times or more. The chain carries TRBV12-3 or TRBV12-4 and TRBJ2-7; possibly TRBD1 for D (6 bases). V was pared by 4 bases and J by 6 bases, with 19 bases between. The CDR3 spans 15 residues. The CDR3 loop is CASSSQGHHGGEQYF. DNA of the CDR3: TGTGCCAGCAGTTCCCAGGGACACCACGGAGGCGAGCAGTACTTC.

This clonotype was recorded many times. CDR3 amino acids: CSVRGTGNSPLHF. The DNA for the CDR3 is TGCAGTGTCCGTGGGACAGGGAATTCACCCCTCCACTTT. The chain has TRBV20-1 and TRBJ1-6; 9 nucleotides agree with TRBD1. CDR1 is DFQATT and CDR2 is SNEGSKA in the germline V gene (reference sequence). The CDR3 runs to 13 residues. With 7 bases clipped from V and 7 bases from J, the junction kept 5 bases outside the gene matches.

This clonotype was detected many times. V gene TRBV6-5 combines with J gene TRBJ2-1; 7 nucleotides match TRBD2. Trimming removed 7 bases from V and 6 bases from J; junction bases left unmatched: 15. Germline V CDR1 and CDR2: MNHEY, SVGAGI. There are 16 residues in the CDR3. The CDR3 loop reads CASTSREDRARNEQFF. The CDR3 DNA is TGTGCCAGCACCTCCCGGGAGGATCGGGCCCGCAATGAGCAGTTCTTC.

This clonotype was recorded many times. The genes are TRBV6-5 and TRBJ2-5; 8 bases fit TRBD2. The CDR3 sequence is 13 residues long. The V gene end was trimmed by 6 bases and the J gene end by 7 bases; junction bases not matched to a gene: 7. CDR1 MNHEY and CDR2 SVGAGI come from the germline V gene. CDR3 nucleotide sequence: TGTGCCAGCAGCCGGGGACTAGTAGGGACCCAGTACTTC. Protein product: CASSRGLVGTQYF.

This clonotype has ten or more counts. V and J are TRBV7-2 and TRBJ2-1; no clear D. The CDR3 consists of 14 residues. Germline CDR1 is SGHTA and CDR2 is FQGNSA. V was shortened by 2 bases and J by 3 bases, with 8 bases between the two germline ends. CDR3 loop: CASSLLGIYNEQFF. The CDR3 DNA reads TGTGCCAGCAGCTTACTGGGGATCTACAATGAGCAGTTCTTC.

CDR3 residues: CASSVVPGGAEAFF. DNA for the CDR3: TGTGCCAGCAGCGTAGTACCGGGAGGCGCTGAAGCTTTCTTT. The chain is built from TRBV9 and TRBJ1-1; D is uncertain. Germline-derived CDR1 and CDR2 are SGDLS and YYNGEE. The V end was cut by 0 bases, the J end by 6 bases, with 12 bases between. The CDR3 runs 14 residues.